The 32 T cell receptor beta chains below come from one sample, sequenced in a study of blood T cell repertoires in COVID-19. TCRdb's copy holds only in-frame clones and misses some; the assay was immunoSEQ multiplex PCR. The table has about 150,000 clones, less than 80% seen once; the top ten hold roughly 19%. Material: PBMCs or T cells enriched from blood (not recorded which). The receptor set was obtained from an older woman in a cohort exposed to, infected with or recovered from COVID-19 (not recorded which).

This sequence joins TRBV2 and TRBJ1-6; D is possibly TRBD1 (6 bases). Between the trimmed V and J ends, which lost 3 bases and 9 bases, there was a span of 15 bases. Germline V gene sequence: CDR1 SNHLY, CDR2 FYNNEI. The CDR3 is 15 residues long. For the CDR3, the DNA is TGTGCCAGCAGTGAGAATCTGGGGGACACTTCACCCCTCCACTTT. This codes for CASSENLGDTSPLHF.

The chain joins TRBV19 to TRBJ1-2; TRBD1 might be the D (5 bases). This CDR3 is 13 amino acids long. Between the trimmed V and J ends, which lost 3 bases and 6 bases, there was a span of 11 bases. Per germline, CDR1 LNHDA and CDR2 SQIVND (reference sequence). In DNA form, the CDR3 reads TGTGCCAGTAGTATTTCCAGGGATGATGGCTACACCTTC. Translated: CASSISRDDGYTF.

V is TRBV28 and J is TRBJ1-2, with 9 positions matching TRBD1. Unmatched junction bases numbered 9, after V lost 5 bases and J lost 2 bases. The CDR3 length is 16 residues. The germline gives CDR1 MDHEN, CDR2 SYDVKM. The CDR3 DNA sequence: TGTGCCAGCAGTCTTCCCGGGACAGGGAAGAACTATGGCTACACCTTC. This codes for CASSLPGTGKNYGYTF.

This clone was counted only a few times. The gene calls are TRBV28 and TRBJ1-4; no firm D call. This CDR3 is 16 amino acids long. From germline, CDR1 is MDHEN and CDR2 SYDVKM. V lost 2 bases to trimming and J lost 0 bases, with 10 bases between them. The CDR3 sequence: CASSLDNGATNEKLFF. The CDR3 DNA follows: TGTGCCAGCAGTTTAGACAACGGGGCAACTAATGAAAAACTGTTTTTT.

The rearrangement uses TRBV11-1 and TRBJ1-2; D not certain. The germline V and J ends were trimmed by 5 bases and 5 bases, with 15 bases remaining between them. The CDR3 covers 14 residues. Germline values: CDR1 SGHAT, CDR2 FQDESV (reference sequence). The CDR3 here is CASSLNSPGYGYTF. The CDR3 nucleotides read TGTGCCAGCAGCCTAAATAGTCCGGGGTATGGCTACACCTTC.

This sequence joins TRBV12-3 or TRBV12-4 and TRBJ2-1; 12 bases map to TRBD2. The CDR3 runs to 13 residues. J gave up 10 bases and V 3 bases, and 1 base lay outside the gene matches. CDR3 in amino acids: CASSLGTSGEQFF. Written as DNA, the CDR3 is TGTGCCAGCAGTTTGGGGACTAGCGGGGAGCAGTTCTTC.

CDR3 DNA: TGTGCCAGCAGTTGGACGACAGTGACTGAAGCTTTCTTT. It yields the protein CASSWTTVTEAFF. The genes are TRBV12-3 or TRBV12-4 and TRBJ1-1; possible D gene TRBD1, 5 bases. V was trimmed by 4 bases and J by 5 bases, leaving 11 bases between them. The CDR3 has 13 amino acids.

The DNA for the CDR3 is TGTGCCAGCAGTTCTCCTCAGGGTTTCTATGGCTACACCTTC. Translating it yields CASSSPQGFYGYTF. V and J are TRBV28 and TRBJ1-2; maybe TRBD1 (5 bases). The germline CDR1 and CDR2 sequences are MDHEN and SYDVKM. Trimming took off 4 bases at V and 4 bases at J, with 13 bases between the two ends. The CDR3 has 14 amino acids.

The V and J genes are TRBV4-1 and TRBJ1-2; 8 positions match TRBD1. The CDR3 length is 14 residues. Germline CDR1 is MGHRA and CDR2 is YSYEKL. The V and J ends lost 4 bases and 3 bases, in that order; junction bases with no gene match: 4. CDR3 sequence: CASSPRGQDYGYTF. For the CDR3, the DNA is TGCGCCAGCAGCCCCCGGGGACAGGACTATGGCTACACCTTC.

This clone was observed a handful of times. The rearrangement links TRBV27 to TRBJ1-2; tentatively, D is TRBD1 (5 bases). Between the trimmed V and J ends, which lost 3 bases and 7 bases, there was a span of 18 bases. The V gene's germline CDR1 is MNHEY and CDR2 SMNVEV (reference sequence). The CDR3 runs 15 residues. In nucleotides, the CDR3 is TGTGCCAGCAGTTTCGCGGCGGGGGTCGTAGGTGGCTACACCTTC. Protein: CASSFAAGVVGGYTF.

This sequence joins TRBV7-2 and TRBJ2-2; a weak D match, TRBD1 (6 bases). This CDR3 comprises 14 residues. Looked up from germline, CDR1 is SGHTA and CDR2 is FQGNSA. The V gene lost 3 bases and the J gene lost 6 bases, with 11 bases spanning the gap. Here the CDR3 reads CASSFKGGPGELFF. CDR3 bases: TGTGCCAGCAGCTTCAAAGGGGGTCCCGGGGAGCTGTTTTTT.

The chain carries TRBV6-2 or TRBV6-3 and TRBJ2-7, with 7 bases lining up with TRBD1. This CDR3 is 15 amino acids long. CDR1 MNHEY and CDR2 SVGEGT come from the germline V gene. With 5 bases clipped from V and 4 bases from J, the junction kept 11 bases outside the gene matches. For the CDR3, the DNA is TGTGCCAGCAGTCAAAGACGGGACAGACAGTACGAGCAGTACTTC. It is translated as CASSQRRDRQYEQYF.

The chain carries TRBV5-1 and TRBJ1-6, with D uncertain. Germline assignment: CDR1 SGHRS and CDR2 YFSETQ. This CDR3 is 15 amino acids long. Trimming took off 0 bases at V and 6 bases at J, with 10 bases between the two ends. This chain's CDR3 is CASSLDSSINSPLHF. The CDR3 DNA reads as TGCGCCAGCAGCTTGGACAGCAGCATTAATTCACCCCTCCACTTT.

The chain has TRBV9 and TRBJ2-1; the D gene is possibly TRBD2 (6 bases). V was shortened by 4 bases and J by 12 bases, with 20 bases between the two germline ends. CDR1 and CDR2 from the germline V gene are SGDLS and YYNGEE. This CDR3 is built from 14 residues. In DNA, the CDR3 is TGTGCCAGCAGCCGATGGGACTCCGGTGTAGGGCAGTTCTTC. It specifies CASSRWDSGVGQFF.

The chain combines TRBV7-3 with TRBJ2-3; possible D gene TRBD2, 6 bases. The CDR3 is made up of 13 amino acids. The germline V gene encodes CDR1 SGHTA and CDR2 FQGTGA. Trimming stripped 6 bases from V and 1 base from J, with 8 bases between. The CDR3 protein is CASSRGGTDTQYF. CDR3 in DNA: TGTGCCAGCAGTCGCGGGGGCACAGATACGCAGTATTTT.

The chain carries TRBV6-2 or TRBV6-3 and TRBJ2-3; 7 nucleotides match TRBD2. The CDR3 is 17 residues long. Trimming removed 6 bases from V and 8 bases from J; junction bases left unmatched: 20. Germline lookup yields CDR1 MNHEY and CDR2 SVGEGT. The CDR3 reads CASSSSWRESYPATQYF. CDR3 DNA: TGTGCCAGCAGCTCCTCATGGCGGGAGTCATACCCCGCTACGCAGTATTTT.

The J gene is TRBJ2-1, the V gene TRBV5-1; 8 positions match TRBD1. CDR1 and CDR2 from the germline V gene are SGHRS and YFSETQ. The CDR3 contains 17 residues. Germline trimming cut 2 bases from V and 6 bases from J; bases unmatched to any gene: 13. The CDR3 DNA is TGCGCCAGCAGCTTTTGGGGACAGGCCAACAATTTCAATGAGCAGTTCTTC. This translates into CASSFWGQANNFNEQFF.

The chain uses TRBV18 and TRBJ2-7; D might be TRBD1 (6 bases). This CDR3 is built from 13 residues. V was pared by 2 bases and J by 3 bases, with 8 bases between. The V gene's germline CDR1 is KGHSH and CDR2 LQKENI. This chain's CDR3 is CASSPAQGYEQYF. The CDR3 DNA reads TGTGCCAGCTCACCAGCACAGGGCTACGAGCAGTACTTC. Based on the CDR3 plus reference TRBV18 and TRBJ2-7, the full variable domain is NAGVMQNPRHLVRRRGQEARLRCSPMKGHSHVYWYRQLPEEGLKFMVYLQKENIIDESGMPKERFSAEFPKEGPSILRIQQVVRGDSAAYFCASSPAQGYEQYFGPGTRLTVT.

This clone came up once. The V gene is TRBV5-1, the J gene TRBJ2-3; 7 bases line up with TRBD1. Germline V gene sequence: CDR1 SGHRS, CDR2 YFSETQ. The CDR3 loop spans 15 amino acids. V was clipped by 1 base and J by 2 bases; unmatched bases: 4. The CDR3 DNA follows: TGCGCCAGCAGCTTGAGGGGGCCCCCCACAGATACGCAGTATTTT. Translation: CASSLRGPPTDTQYF. Filled out from reference TRBV5-1 and TRBJ2-3, the complete variable domain reads KAGVTQTPRYLIKTRGQQVTLSCSPISGHRSVSWYQQTPGQGLQFLFEYFSETQRNKGNFPGRFSGRQFSNSRSEMNVSTLELGDSALYLCASSLRGPPTDTQYFGPGTRLTVL.

The chain carries TRBV11-2 and TRBJ2-7, with unresolved D. Germline-derived CDR1 and CDR2 are SGHAT and FQNNGV. The CDR3 runs 12 residues. The V end was cut by 3 bases, the J end by 4 bases, with 7 bases between. The chain's CDR3 is CASSLSRYEQYF. CDR3 sequence (DNA): TGTGCCAGCAGCTTGTCCCGTTACGAGCAGTACTTC.

The chain has TRBV7-6 and TRBJ1-6; D gene ambiguous. Germline-derived CDR1 and CDR2 are SGHVS and FNYEAQ. Trimming cost V 5 bases and J 3 bases, with 11 bases left between them. This CDR3 spans 15 amino acids. The CDR3 DNA sequence: TGTGCCAGCAGCCCTATAGCGGACTATAATTCACCCCTCCACTTT. Protein sequence: CASSPIADYNSPLHF. Together with reference TRBV7-6 and TRBJ1-6, the CDR3 gives the full variable domain: GAGVSQSPRYKVTKRGQDVALRCDPISGHVSLYWYRQALGQGPEFLTYFNYEAQQDKSGLPNDRFSAERPEGSISTLTIQRTEQRDSAMYRCASSPIADYNSPLHFGNGTRLTVT.

The J gene is TRBJ1-5, the V gene TRBV7-8; D perhaps matches TRBD1 (6 bases). Trimming took 4 bases from V and 4 from J, leaving 14 bases between them. The CDR3 covers 15 residues. Germline values: CDR1 SGHVS, CDR2 FQNEAQ. CDR3 sequence (DNA): TGTGCCAGCAGCTCCAACAGGGTCACTAATCAGCCCCAGCATTTT. Its protein product is CASSSNRVTNQPQHF.

The gene calls are TRBV28 and TRBJ2-7; 7 bases line up with TRBD1. The ends lost 6 bases at V and 2 bases at J; junction bases unmatched: 7. This CDR3 has 14 amino acids. Germline assignment: CDR1 MDHEN and CDR2 SYDVKM. The CDR3 sequence: CASSPGQSPYEQYF. For the CDR3, the DNA is TGTGCCAGCAGCCCGGGACAGAGCCCCTACGAGCAGTACTTC.

In nucleotides, the CDR3 is TGTGCCAGCAATTCCCGGCGGGGCCTCTCAGATACGCAGTATTTT. Its protein product is CASNSRRGLSDTQYF. The chain couples TRBV13 to TRBJ2-3; D is perhaps TRBD2 (6 bases). In germline, CDR1 is PRHDT, CDR2 FYEKMQ (reference sequence). The CDR3 is 15 residues long. The V gene lost 7 bases and the J gene lost 4 bases, with 18 bases spanning the gap.

The V call is TRBV7-2, the J call TRBJ1-3; D is unresolved. The CDR3 consists of 16 residues. Germline V gives CDR1 SGHTA, CDR2 FQGNSA. With 1 base removed from V and 0 bases from J, the gap between germline ends came to 10 bases. CDR3 sequence reads: CASSLGPPFSGNTIYF. In nucleotides, the CDR3 is TGTGCCAGCAGCTTAGGTCCCCCCTTCTCTGGAAACACCATATATTTT.

The V gene is TRBV30, the J gene TRBJ2-1; 10 bases line up with TRBD1. With 4 bases clipped from V and 0 bases from J, the junction kept 12 bases outside the gene matches. CDR1 and CDR2 from the germline V gene are GTSNPN and SVGIG (reference sequence). CDR3 length: 18 amino acids. This CDR3 is CAWNRDRGSGLSYNEQFF. The CDR3 DNA sequence: TGTGCCTGGAACCGGGACAGGGGAAGTGGTCTCTCCTACAATGAGCAGTTCTTC.

This sequence joins TRBV7-2 and TRBJ1-1; D uncertain. Trimming removed 1 base from V and 5 bases from J, with 11 bases in between. CDR1 and CDR2 (germline): SGHTA, FQGNSA. The CDR3 contains 14 residues. CDR3 DNA: TGTGCCAGCAGCTTAGTAGGAGGAGTTACTGAAGCTTTCTTT. Translated: CASSLVGGVTEAFF. The full variable domain, rest sourced from reference TRBV7-2 and TRBJ1-1, is GAGVSQSPSNKVTEKGKDVELRCDPISGHTALYWYRQSLGQGLEFLIYFQGNSAPDKSGLPSDRFSAERTGGSVSTLTIQRTQQEDSAVYLCASSLVGGVTEAFFGQGTRLTVV.

This chain joins TRBV2 and TRBJ1-1; D gene uncertain. Germline values: CDR1 SNHLY, CDR2 FYNNEI. The CDR3 has 12 residues. V dropped 6 bases and J dropped 6 bases, with 11 bases sitting between them. The CDR3 reads CASSAVGAEAFF. The CDR3 bases are TGTGCCAGCAGCGCGGTCGGGGCTGAAGCTTTCTTT. The whole variable domain, remainder taken from reference TRBV2 and TRBJ1-1, is EPEVTQTPSHQVTQMGQEVILRCVPISNHLYFYWYRQILGQKVEFLVSFYNNEISEKSEIFDDQFSVERPDGSNFTLKIRSTKLEDSAMYFCASSAVGAEAFFGQGTRLTVV.

The rearrangement links TRBV6-1 to TRBJ2-5; tentative D call: TRBD1 (5 bases). CDR3 length equals 14 residues. The V and J ends lost 2 bases and 6 bases respectively, with 13 bases between them. Germline CDR1 is MNHNS and CDR2 is SASEGT. The CDR3 DNA is TGTGCCAGCAGTGAACAGGGCAGTTGGCAGACCCAGTACTTC. It specifies CASSEQGSWQTQYF.

The chain joins TRBV20-1 to TRBJ2-1; maybe TRBD2 (5 bases). This CDR3 region has 11 residues. Trimming stripped 0 bases from V and 14 bases from J, with 11 bases between. Per the germline V gene, CDR1 is DFQATT and CDR2 is SNEGSKA (reference sequence). The CDR3 sequence is CSARETTREFF. CDR3 nucleotides: TGCAGTGCTAGAGAGACCACGAGGGAGTTCTTC.

V is TRBV28 and J is TRBJ1-2, with 7 bases that match TRBD1. V gave up 6 bases and J gave up 4 bases; unmatched junction bases: 8. The CDR3 is 14 amino acids. From germline, CDR1 is MDHEN and CDR2 SYDVKM. The CDR3 nucleotides read TGTGCCAGCAGACGTCCCGGGACAGTCTATGGCTACACCTTC. This sequence encodes CASRRPGTVYGYTF.

V usage is TRBV6-5 and J usage is TRBJ1-3, with D unclear. This CDR3 region has 14 residues. Trimming shortened V by 2 bases and J by 8 bases, and 13 bases separated the two germline ends. Germline V lookup: CDR1 MNHEY, CDR2 SVGAGI. The CDR3 loop is CASSYMRAADTIYF. Here the CDR3 DNA reads TGTGCCAGCAGTTACATGAGGGCTGCGGACACCATATATTTT.